A single sample is the source of the 18 T cell receptor beta chains below, sequenced in a study of response to subunit inactivated influenza vaccine (dated by TCRdb to 2017 to 2018). The method behind the library was RT-PCR. TCRdb names Illumina HiSeq 2500 as the instrument used. Starting from the raw public reads, TCRdb applied fastp trimming at Q25, assembled clones with MiXCR and retained in-frame beta chains. Identical CDR3 proteins give one entry, which carries the most common genes and DNA. In this sample the table shows about 300,000 distinct CDR3 sequences, 21% of which occur a single time. The ten largest clones capture roughly a tenth of the sample. This material consisted of PBMCs from blood, taken roughly 20 months after vaccination. These receptors originate from a man between 50 and 75 years old who received an inactivated influenza vaccine. Donor details come from another sample of the same person, matched by shared clones.

This clonotype was counted a few times. V is TRBV6-6 and J is TRBJ1-1, with 7 bases aligning to TRBD1. The CDR3 totals 13 residues. The V segment lost 8 bases and the J segment 4 bases; nucleotides outside the gene matches: 7. CDR1 MNHNY and CDR2 SVGAGI come from the germline V gene (reference sequence). CDR3 loop: CASGRQGSTEAFF. CDR3 DNA sequence: TGTGCCAGCGGAAGACAGGGTTCCACTGAAGCTTTCTTT.

This chain connects TRBV12-3 or TRBV12-4 to TRBJ1-2; 8 nucleotides align to TRBD1. The CDR3 is 14 amino acids. J was trimmed by 5 bases and V by 6 bases; bases with no gene match: 8. CDR3 amino acids: CASRARGRGYGYTF. The CDR3 DNA follows: TGTGCCAGCAGGGCCAGGGGGCGAGGGTATGGCTACACCTTC.

This clonotype appeared a few times. The CDR3 protein is CASSLALSGVTYEQYF. The DNA for the CDR3 is TGTGCCAGCAGCTTAGCGCTGAGCGGGGTGACCTACGAGCAGTACTTC. This sequence joins TRBV7-2 and TRBJ2-7; 7 bases are a match to TRBD2. The germline CDR1 and CDR2 sequences are SGHTA and FQGNSA. The junction had 7 bases not matched to a gene; V was cut back by 0 bases and J by 2 bases. The CDR3 length is 16 residues. The variable domain in full, with the rest retrieved from reference TRBV7-2 and TRBJ2-7, is GAGVSQSPSNKVTEKGKDVELRCDPISGHTALYWYRQSLGQGLEFLIYFQGNSAPDKSGLPSDRFSAERTGGSVSTLTIQRTQQEDSAVYLCASSLALSGVTYEQYFGPGTRLTVT.

V usage is TRBV6-5 and J usage is TRBJ1-2, with D perhaps matching TRBD1 (5 bases). Germline V gene data show CDR1 as MNHEY and CDR2 as SVGAGI. The CDR3 has 14 amino acids. Trimming removed 2 bases from V and 8 bases from J, with 15 bases in between. In DNA form, the CDR3 reads TGTGCCAGCAGTTACCACGGGGCGTCTCTGGGCTACACCTTC. Translated: CASSYHGASLGYTF.

The chain links TRBV7-2 to TRBJ1-4, with 7 bases lining up with TRBD1. In germline, CDR1 is SGHTA, CDR2 FQGNSA. V shed 5 bases and J 4 bases; nucleotides not matched to a gene: 4. The CDR3 length is 14 residues. For the CDR3, the DNA is TGTGCCAGCAGCCCGGGACAGTTTAATGAAAAACTGTTTTTT. It yields the protein CASSPGQFNEKLFF.

V is TRBV28 and J is TRBJ2-5; 10 bases agree with TRBD1. The germline V gene encodes CDR1 MDHEN and CDR2 SYDVKM. V lost 2 bases and J lost 0; bases outside the gene matches: 6. CDR3 length: 17 residues. CDR3 in DNA: TGTGCCAGCAGTTTACTGCCAGGACAGGGGGACCAAGAGACCCAGTACTTC. It is translated as CASSLLPGQGDQETQYF. The full variable domain, with the rest looked up from reference TRBV28 and TRBJ2-5, is DVKVTQSSRYLVKRTGEKVFLECVQDMDHENMFWYRQDPGLGLRLIYFSYDVKMKEKGDIPEGYSVSREKKERFSLILESASTNQTSMYLCASSLLPGQGDQETQYFGPGTRLLVL.

The chain employs TRBV7-2 and TRBJ2-3; possibly TRBD1 or TRBD2 for D (5 bases each). With 4 bases removed from V and 7 bases from J, the gap between germline ends came to 18 bases. This CDR3 contains 15 residues. Per germline, CDR1 SGHTA and CDR2 FQGNSA. The CDR3 spells CASSWSGTPGYTQYF. The CDR3 nucleotides are TGTGCCAGCAGCTGGTCAGGGACGCCTGGGTATACGCAGTATTTT.

The chain has TRBV29-1 and TRBJ2-1, with D tentatively TRBD1 (6 bases). The germline V and J ends were trimmed by 3 bases and 4 bases, with 10 bases remaining between them. The CDR3 length is 13 residues. Per germline, CDR1 SQVTM and CDR2 ANQGSEA. The CDR3 DNA sequence: TGCAGCGTTGACCCGACAGGTTACAATGAGCAGTTCTTC. Translated: CSVDPTGYNEQFF.

The sample holds a few counts of this clonotype. This chain joins TRBV15 and TRBJ1-6; D is unresolved. Germline V gene sequence: CDR1 LNHNV, CDR2 YYDKDF (reference sequence). CDR3 length: 17 residues. The V end lost 5 bases, the J end lost 0 bases, and 14 bases lay between the germline ends. CDR3 DNA: TGTGCCACCAGCCCAGAGTGGGAGAGCTCCTATAATTCACCCCTCCACTTT. The encoded protein is CATSPEWESSYNSPLHF.

In its sample, this clonotype was seen a few times. J is TRBJ2-1 and V is TRBV7-9; maybe TRBD1 (6 bases). Germline values: CDR1 SEHNR, CDR2 FQNEAQ (reference sequence). V was shortened by 3 bases and J by 5 bases, with 11 bases between the two germline ends. The CDR3 length is 14 residues. The CDR3 protein is CASSFSDSHNEQFF. The CDR3 DNA reads TGTGCCAGCAGCTTTTCGGACAGCCACAATGAGCAGTTCTTC. Based on the CDR3 plus reference TRBV7-9 and TRBJ2-1, the full variable domain is DTGVSQNPRHKITKRGQNVTFRCDPISEHNRLYWYRQTLGQGPEFLTYFQNEAQLEKSRLLSDRFSAERPKGSFSTLEIQRTEQGDSAMYLCASSFSDSHNEQFFGPGTRLTVL.

The genes are TRBV4-2 and TRBJ1-4, with D unresolved. Germline V gene lookup returns CDR1 LGHNA and CDR2 YNFKEQ. The CDR3 sequence is 15 residues long. V lost 2 bases to trimming and J lost 6 bases, with 13 bases between them. The CDR3 loop reads CASSQLTASDEKLFF. CDR3 bases: TGTGCCAGCAGCCAATTGACGGCCAGTGATGAAAAACTGTTTTTT.

The V call is TRBV4-2, the J call TRBJ2-7, with no clear D. CDR3 size: 14 residues. Trimming shortened V by 5 bases and J by 3 bases, and 14 bases separated the two germline ends. CDR1 LGHNA and CDR2 YNFKEQ come from the germline V gene. The CDR3 DNA sequence: TGTGCCAGCAGCTCCGACCCACTCTACTACGAGCAGTACTTC. It specifies CASSSDPLYYEQYF.

V and J are TRBV20-1 and TRBJ1-5; D gene uncertain. The CDR3 loop spans 11 amino acids. Germline V CDR1 and CDR2: DFQATT, SNEGSKA (reference sequence). V was pared by 0 bases and J by 6 bases, with 3 bases between. DNA for the CDR3: TGCAGTGCTAGAGAAACTCAGCCCCAGCATTTT. Its protein product is CSARETQPQHF.

This clonotype showed up just a few times. The chain uses TRBV9 and TRBJ1-6, with D possibly TRBD1 on 5 matching bases. Germline lookup yields CDR1 SGDLS and CDR2 YYNGEE. Trimming took 0 bases from V and 9 from J, leaving 19 bases between them. CDR3 length: 17 amino acids. CDR3 loop: CASSVEPTVNLGSPLHF. CDR3 DNA: TGTGCCAGCAGCGTAGAGCCGACAGTTAATCTGGGTTCACCCCTCCACTTT.

This clonotype has more than one count but fewer than ten. The chain couples TRBV5-1 to TRBJ1-6; 8 bases map to TRBD1. The CDR3 extends over 15 amino acids. V was clipped by 4 bases and J by 8 bases; unmatched bases: 8. Germline CDR1 is SGHRS and CDR2 is YFSETQ. Here the CDR3 reads CASSERTGNDSPLHF. The DNA of the CDR3 is TGCGCCAGCAGCGAGAGGACAGGGAATGATTCACCCCTCCACTTT.

This clonotype was observed a handful of times. In DNA form, the CDR3 reads TGCAGTGCTAGGGACAGGGGAGGAGGCTACACCTTC. Protein: CSARDRGGGYTF. The gene calls are TRBV20-1 and TRBJ1-2; TRBD1 agrees at 9 bases. This CDR3 comprises 12 residues. Germline CDR1 is DFQATT and CDR2 is SNEGSKA (reference sequence). With 3 bases clipped from V and 8 bases from J, the junction kept 4 bases outside the gene matches.

The chain combines TRBV12-3 or TRBV12-4 with TRBJ2-7, with D tentatively TRBD1 or TRBD2 (6 bases each). V gave up 6 bases and J gave up 2 bases, with 11 bases separating them. This CDR3 has 13 amino acids. The CDR3 DNA is TGTGCCAGCAGATCGGGGGCTACCTACGAGCAGTACTTC. As protein: CASRSGATYEQYF.

The CDR3 reads CASSLSGWTDTQYF. DNA of the CDR3: TGTGCCAGCAGCTTAAGCGGGTGGACAGATACGCAGTATTTT. The chain uses TRBV7-2 and TRBJ2-3, with D maybe TRBD2 (6 bases). The CDR3 extends over 14 amino acids. Trimming pared 2 bases from V and 3 bases from J, leaving 9 bases between. CDR1 is SGHTA and CDR2 is FQGNSA in the germline V gene. Looking up the rest from reference TRBV7-2 and TRBJ2-3 gives the full variable domain: GAGVSQSPSNKVTEKGKDVELRCDPISGHTALYWYRQSLGQGLEFLIYFQGNSAPDKSGLPSDRFSAERTGGSVSTLTIQRTQQEDSAVYLCASSLSGWTDTQYFGPGTRLTVL.